This T cell receptor (beta chain) was identified in a study of blood T cell repertoires in COVID-19. Study at large: Material from acute and convalescent COVID-19 was sourced from the United States, Italy and Spain.

Assay: immunoSEQ multiplex PCR; the TCRdb copy retains only in-frame clones and omits some. This table holds approximately 170,000 clones, about 80% found once. Sequenced sample: peripheral blood. This clonotype was obtained from a human donor with acute or convalescent COVID-19. The donor label of this sample is uncertain.

Here the CDR3 reads CSVQRTGETGELFF. Written as DNA, the CDR3 is TGCAGCGTTCAGAGGACAGGGGAGACCGGGGAGCTGTTTTTT. The rearrangement links TRBV29-1 to TRBJ2-2; 9 nucleotides line up with TRBD1. With 5 bases clipped from V and 5 bases from J, the junction kept 6 bases outside the gene matches. The V gene's germline CDR1 is SQVTM and CDR2 ANQGSEA. The length of the CDR3 is 14 residues.